Presented here are 21 T cell receptor beta chains from one specimen sequenced in a study of blood T cell repertoires in COVID-19 (dated by TCRdb to the early 2020s). Library generation was performed with the immunoSEQ multiplex PCR assay. What TCRdb holds here is the immuneACCESS table cut down to in-frame rearrangements. Part of the clones is not present; checked against another copy, under half of the missing clones reflect an unresolved V gene, and the others are unexplained. The sample table shows just under 65,000 clones, and around 76% are seen once. Clones ranked in the top ten supply approximately 5.1% of the sample. Specimen: peripheral blood. The origin of the receptors is a human donor in a cohort sampled during active COVID-19.

The chain uses TRBV13 and TRBJ1-6, with 11 bases matching TRBD1. After removal of 3 bases from V and 2 bases from J, the junction contained 3 bases not matched to a gene. Per the germline V gene, CDR1 is PRHDT and CDR2 is FYEKMQ (reference sequence). The CDR3 extends over 17 amino acids. This CDR3 reads CASSFRTGGTYNSPLHF. The CDR3 DNA reads as TGTGCCAGCAGCTTCCGGACAGGGGGCACCTATAATTCACCCCTCCACTTT.

The chain's CDR3 is CASSLFGGANNEKLFF. The CDR3 nucleotides read TGTGCCAGCAGCTTATTCGGGGGGGCTAATAATGAAAAACTGTTTTTT. V and J are TRBV7-2 and TRBJ1-4; possibly TRBD1 for D (6 bases). CDR1 SGHTA and CDR2 FQGNSA come from the germline V gene. The germline V and J ends were trimmed by 2 bases and 4 bases, with 14 bases remaining between them. The CDR3 spans 16 residues.

The table lists this clone with a count of one. V gene TRBV3-1 (or the pseudogene TRBV3-2) combines with J gene TRBJ2-7, with a possible D match to TRBD2 (6 bases). CDR1 and CDR2 from the germline V gene are LGHDT and YNNKEL (reference sequence). The CDR3 covers 15 residues. V shed 4 bases and J shed 4 bases, with 17 bases lying between them. CDR3 protein: CASSPRDAQAYEQYF. In nucleotides, the CDR3 is TGTGCCAGCAGCCCGCGGGACGCCCAGGCTTACGAGCAGTACTTC.

This sequence joins TRBV2 and TRBJ2-6; no firm D call. Germline assignment: CDR1 SNHLY and CDR2 FYNNEI. The CDR3 has 14 amino acids. The V end was cut by 3 bases, the J end by 0 bases, with 3 bases between. The CDR3 here is CASSDGSGANVLTF. The CDR3 DNA sequence: TGTGCCAGCAGTGACGGCTCTGGGGCCAACGTCCTGACTTTC. The full variable domain, in which reference TRBV2 and TRBJ2-6 provide the parts outside the CDR3, is EPEVTQTPSHQVTQMGQEVILRCVPISNHLYFYWYRQILGQKVEFLVSFYNNEISEKSEIFDDQFSVERPDGSNFTLKIRSTKLEDSAMYFCASSDGSGANVLTFGAGSRLTVL.

V is TRBV19 and J is TRBJ1-6; D possibly corresponds to TRBD1 (5 bases). Germline-derived CDR1 and CDR2 are LNHDA and SQIVND (reference sequence). This CDR3 is built from 15 residues. V gave up 3 bases and J gave up 7 bases, with 13 bases separating them. This CDR3 is CASSMRSGLNSPLHF. CDR3 in DNA: TGTGCCAGTAGTATGAGGTCGGGACTAAATTCACCCCTCCACTTT.

This clone occurred a few times. This chain links TRBV24-1 with TRBJ2-5, with TRBD2 matching 12 bases. The germline CDR1 and CDR2 sequences are KGHDR and SFDVKD. V shed 3 bases, J shed 4 bases, and the junction held 8 bases outside the gene matches. The CDR3 totals 17 residues. CDR3 in amino acids: CATSDTTSGGIGETQYF. The CDR3 DNA follows: TGTGCCACCAGTGATACAACTAGCGGGGGGATAGGAGAGACCCAGTACTTC.

This clone was detected a few times. The rearrangement links TRBV7-9 to TRBJ2-6; TRBD2 agrees at 11 bases. CDR3 length: 19 residues. V shed 3 bases and J 2 bases; nucleotides not matched to a gene: 9. CDR1 is SEHNR and CDR2 is FQNEAQ in the germline V gene (reference sequence). For the CDR3, the DNA is TGTGCCAGCAGCTTCGTTGCGTTAGCGGGGGGGCCTGGGGCCAACGTCCTGACTTTC. Its protein product is CASSFVALAGGPGANVLTF.

V and J are TRBV7-8 and TRBJ1-3; 7 nucleotides agree with TRBD1. CDR1 and CDR2 from the germline V gene are SGHVS and FQNEAQ. The CDR3 sequence is 14 residues long. The ends lost 5 bases at V and 3 bases at J; junction bases unmatched: 4. As DNA, the CDR3 is TGTGCCAGCAGCCTGACAGGGAATGGAAACACCATATATTTT. Translation: CASSLTGNGNTIYF.

The CDR3 DNA reads as TGTGCCAGCAGTTACACCGAGGGTCCCCAGCATTTT. Amino acids: CASSYTEGPQHF. This chain uses TRBV6-6 with TRBJ1-5; D call uncertain. The CDR3 is 12 residues long. Germline V CDR1 and CDR2: MNHNY, SVGAGI (reference sequence). V was shortened by 2 bases and J by 10 bases, with 9 bases between the two germline ends.

The gene calls are TRBV6-5 and TRBJ1-3; 7 bases match TRBD1. Per the germline V gene, CDR1 is MNHEY and CDR2 is SVGAGI. This CDR3 comprises 14 residues. With 6 bases clipped from V and 9 bases from J, the junction kept 11 bases outside the gene matches. DNA for the CDR3: TGTGCCAGCAGCCCCCTAGGGACAGCAGGCACCATATATTTT. This sequence encodes CASSPLGTAGTIYF.

This clone came up a few times. The chain joins TRBV6-5 to TRBJ2-3, with 8 positions matching TRBD2. The CDR3 totals 15 residues. V dropped 6 bases and J dropped 0; count of bases not matched to a gene: 5. Germline CDR1 MNHEY, CDR2 SVGAGI. The CDR3 spells CASRPERGSTDTQYF. The CDR3 region has the DNA TGTGCCAGCAGACCAGAGCGGGGGAGCACAGATACGCAGTATTTT.

This clone was counted ten times or more. V usage is TRBV4-1 and J usage is TRBJ1-2; 8 nucleotides line up with TRBD1. V shed 4 bases, J shed 4 bases, and the junction held 5 bases outside the gene matches. Germline V CDR1 and CDR2: MGHRA, YSYEKL. The CDR3 consists of 14 residues. In DNA form, the CDR3 reads TGCGCCAGCAGCCCGACAGGGGCTAGCTATGGCTACACCTTC. Its translation: CASSPTGASYGYTF.

The sample holds a few counts of this clone. The chain employs TRBV5-6 and TRBJ1-1; TRBD1 might be the D (6 bases). V lost 5 bases and J lost 2, with 7 bases in between. This CDR3 is 12 amino acids long. Looked up from germline, CDR1 is SGHDT and CDR2 is YYEEEE. The DNA for the CDR3 is TGTGCCAGCAGGGGACAAAACACTGAAGCTTTCTTT. Protein product: CASRGQNTEAFF.

This chain joins TRBV7-8 and TRBJ2-7; the match to TRBD1 covers 10 bases. CDR3 length: 15 amino acids. Germline lookup yields CDR1 SGHVS and CDR2 FQNEAQ. With 5 bases clipped from V and 2 bases from J, the junction kept 6 bases outside the gene matches. The CDR3 loop is CASSPVDRGAYEQYF. The CDR3 nucleotides are TGTGCCAGCAGCCCGGTGGACAGGGGGGCCTACGAGCAGTACTTC.

J is TRBJ1-6 and V is TRBV5-1; maybe TRBD1 (6 bases). Trimming cost V 4 bases and J 8 bases, with 16 bases left between them. This CDR3 comprises 15 residues. Germline V gene data show CDR1 as SGHRS and CDR2 as YFSETQ. CDR3 region: CASSPTGSRDSPLHF. The CDR3 DNA is TGCGCCAGCAGCCCTACAGGGTCTAGGGATTCACCCCTCCACTTT.

J is TRBJ2-7 and V is TRBV7-8, with no clear D. Trimming took off 3 bases at V and 7 bases at J, with 25 bases between the two ends. The CDR3 extends over 17 amino acids. CDR1 SGHVS and CDR2 FQNEAQ come from the germline V gene. The CDR3 DNA reads as TGTGCCAGCAGCTTCTCCCTAGTAGGAAGTCCGACCGAGGAGCAGTACTTC. Translation gives CASSFSLVGSPTEEQYF.

The rearrangement links TRBV4-1 to TRBJ2-5; TRBD2 matches at 13 bases. V shed 0 bases, J shed 5 bases, and the junction held 9 bases outside the gene matches. Germline CDR1 reads MGHRA; CDR2 reads YSYEKL. This CDR3 has 18 amino acids. The CDR3, as DNA: TGCGCCAGCAGCCAAGAACTAGCGGGGGGGCCTAAGGTTGAGACCCAGTACTTC. Its translation: CASSQELAGGPKVETQYF.

The chain couples TRBV4-2 to TRBJ2-5, with unresolved D. Germline V gives CDR1 LGHNA, CDR2 YNFKEQ. There are 11 residues in the CDR3. V was shortened by 2 bases and J by 5 bases, with 3 bases between the two germline ends. CDR3 DNA sequence: TGTGCCAGCAGCCAAACTGAGACCCAGTACTTC. It yields the protein CASSQTETQYF.

This clone was recorded only once. This rearrangement joins TRBV14 to TRBJ1-1, with unresolved D. The CDR3 is 14 residues long. Trimming pared 0 bases from V and 1 base from J, leaving 6 bases between. Per the germline V gene, CDR1 is SGHDN and CDR2 is FVKESK. Here the CDR3 DNA reads TGTGCCAGCAGCCAAGAGACAACGAACACTGAAGCTTTCTTT. As protein: CASSQETTNTEAFF.

This clone was recorded a few times. The gene calls are TRBV28 and TRBJ2-7; 14 positions match TRBD2. This CDR3 is 18 amino acids long. Unmatched junction bases numbered 15, after V lost 6 bases and J lost 5 bases. Per the germline V gene, CDR1 is MDHEN and CDR2 is SYDVKM. The CDR3 spells CASSNRAPLTSGGDEQYF. CDR3 in DNA: TGTGCCAGCAGCAACCGGGCCCCCCTGACTAGCGGGGGGGACGAGCAGTACTTC.

The V and J genes are TRBV5-1 and TRBJ2-2; D is uncertain. This CDR3 has 14 amino acids. V was shortened by 2 bases and J by 1 base, with 6 bases between the two germline ends. CDR1 SGHRS and CDR2 YFSETQ come from the germline V gene. CDR3: CASSFSWNTGELFF. For the CDR3, the DNA is TGCGCCAGCAGCTTTAGCTGGAACACCGGGGAGCTGTTTTTT.